This TCR beta chain comes out of a study of cytomegalovirus exposure and HLA in healthy donors. The CDR3 runs to 14 residues. Germline assignment: CDR1 SGHRS and CDR2 YFSETQ. Trimming pared 0 bases from V and 7 bases from J, leaving 8 bases between. Study-wide findings and caveats: Owing to their indistinguishability, certain V segments, notably TRBV6-2 and TRBV6-3, were excluded. CMV serostatus alone was available as immune exposure information. About 90% or about 30% of the time was how often most TCR beta V segments were productive, according to an earlier analysis.

60 Vbeta and 13 Jbeta primers were used in PCR. The method was immunoSEQ multiplex PCR; TCRdb's version includes in-frame clones alone and lacks a portion of them. The sample has under 150,000 clones, 78% seen once; the top ten hold approximately 1.7%. Worth noting for this clone: Its matching antigen is unknown.

This chain links TRBV5-1 with TRBJ1-6; D is possibly TRBD1 (6 bases). What was sequenced was PBMCs. The sequence was obtained from a woman aged 40 to 50 in good health and CMV-seronegative. The CDR3: CASSLGQENSPLHF. The CDR3 region has the DNA TGCGCCAGCAGCTTGGGACAGGAAAATTCACCCCTCCACTTT.